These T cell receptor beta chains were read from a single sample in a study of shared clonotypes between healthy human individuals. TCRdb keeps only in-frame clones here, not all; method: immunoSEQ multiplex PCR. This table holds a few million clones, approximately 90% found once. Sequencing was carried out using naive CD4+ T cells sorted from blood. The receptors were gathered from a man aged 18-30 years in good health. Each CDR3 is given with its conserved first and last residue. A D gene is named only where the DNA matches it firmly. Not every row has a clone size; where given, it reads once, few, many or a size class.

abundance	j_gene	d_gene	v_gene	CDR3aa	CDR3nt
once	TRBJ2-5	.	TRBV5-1	CASSRSGPSQETQYF	TGCGCCAGCAGCCGCTCCGGGCCCAGCCAAGAGACCCAGTACTTC
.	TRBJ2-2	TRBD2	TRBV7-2	CASRPPGLAHTGELFF	TGTGCCAGCAGACCTCCGGGACTAGCCCACACCGGGGAGCTGTTTTTT
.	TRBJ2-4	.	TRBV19	CASSIVSISATGNIQYF	TGTGCCAGTAGTATAGTTTCAATTAGCGCAACTGGGAACATTCAGTACTTC
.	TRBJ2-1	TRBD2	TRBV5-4	CASSLELAGASSYNEQFF	TGTGCCAGCAGCTTGGAACTAGCGGGGGCGAGCTCCTACAATGAGCAGTTCTTC
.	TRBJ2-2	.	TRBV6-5	CASKKGWLNTGELFF	TGTGCCAGCAAAAAGGGATGGTTAAACACCGGGGAGCTGTTTTTT
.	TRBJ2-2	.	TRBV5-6	CASSLFDSNTGELFF	TGTGCCAGCAGCTTGTTCGACAGTAACACCGGGGAGCTGTTTTTT
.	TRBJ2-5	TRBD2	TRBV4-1	CASSQVFSGRVETQYF	TGCGCCAGCAGCCAAGTATTTTCGGGGAGGGTAGAGACCCAGTACTTC
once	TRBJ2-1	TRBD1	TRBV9	CASSVGQGPYNEQFF	TGTGCCAGCAGCGTAGGACAGGGTCCCTACAATGAGCAGTTCTTC
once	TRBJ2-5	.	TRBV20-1	CSAMGGETQYF	TGCAGTGCTATGGGAGGAGAGACCCAGTACTTC
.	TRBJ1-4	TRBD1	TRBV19	CASSMGTGGPTNEKLFF	TGTGCCAGTAGTATGGGGACAGGGGGGCCAACTAATGAAAAACTGTTTTTT
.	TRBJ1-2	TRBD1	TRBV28	CASSSTGTGVTGYTF	TGTGCCAGCAGCTCTACGGGGACAGGGGTAACTGGCTACACCTTC
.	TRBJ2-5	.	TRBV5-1	CASSFPRGLGGSGETQYF	TGCGCCAGCAGCTTCCCGCGGGGCTTGGGCGGCTCGGGGGAGACCCAGTACTTC
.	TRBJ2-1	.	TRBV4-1	CASSPPWGSQFF	TGCGCCAGCAGCCCACCTTGGGGCAGCCAGTTCTTC
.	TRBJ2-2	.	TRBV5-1	CASQVSGTGELFF	TGCGCCAGCCAAGTTTCGGGGACCGGGGAGCTGTTTTTT
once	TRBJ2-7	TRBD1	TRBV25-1	CASADRGAYEQYF	TGTGCCAGCGCAGACAGGGGGGCCTACGAGCAGTACTTC
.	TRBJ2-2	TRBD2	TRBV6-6	CASSPRGGMNTGELFF	TGTGCCAGCAGTCCTCGGGGGGGCATGAACACCGGGGAGCTGTTTTTT
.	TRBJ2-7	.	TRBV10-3	CATRPAASYEQYF	TGTGCCACGAGACCCGCGGCCTCCTACGAGCAGTACTTC